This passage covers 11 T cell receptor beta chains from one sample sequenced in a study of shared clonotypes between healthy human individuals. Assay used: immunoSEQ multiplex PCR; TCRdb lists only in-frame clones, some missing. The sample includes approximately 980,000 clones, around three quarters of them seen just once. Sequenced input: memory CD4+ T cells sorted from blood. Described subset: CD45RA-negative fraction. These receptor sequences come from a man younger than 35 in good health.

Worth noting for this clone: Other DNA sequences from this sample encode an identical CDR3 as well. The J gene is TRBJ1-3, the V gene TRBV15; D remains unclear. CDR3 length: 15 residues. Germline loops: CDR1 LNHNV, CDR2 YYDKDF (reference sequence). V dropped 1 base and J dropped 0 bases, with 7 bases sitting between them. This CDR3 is CATSRAGGSGNTIYF. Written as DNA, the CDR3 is TGTGCCACCAGCAGAGCAGGAGGCTCTGGAAACACCATATATTTT.

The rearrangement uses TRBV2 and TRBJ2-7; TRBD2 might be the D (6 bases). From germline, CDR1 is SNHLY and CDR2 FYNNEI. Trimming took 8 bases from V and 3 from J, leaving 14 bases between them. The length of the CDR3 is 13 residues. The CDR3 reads CASAGRRDYEQYF. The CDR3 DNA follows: TGTGCCAGCGCGGGACGGAGAGACTACGAGCAGTACTTC.

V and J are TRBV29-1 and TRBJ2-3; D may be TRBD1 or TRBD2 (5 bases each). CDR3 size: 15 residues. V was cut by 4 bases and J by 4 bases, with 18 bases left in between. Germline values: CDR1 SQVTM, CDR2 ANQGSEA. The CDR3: CSVGSSTGGSDTQYF. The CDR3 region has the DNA TGCAGCGTTGGGAGTAGTACAGGAGGATCAGATACGCAGTATTTT.

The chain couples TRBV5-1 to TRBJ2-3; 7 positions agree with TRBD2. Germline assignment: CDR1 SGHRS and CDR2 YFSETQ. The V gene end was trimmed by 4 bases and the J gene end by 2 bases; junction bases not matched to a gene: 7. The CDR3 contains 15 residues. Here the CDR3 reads CASSLTSRYTDTQYF. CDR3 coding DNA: TGCGCCAGCAGCCTGACTAGCAGATACACAGATACGCAGTATTTT.

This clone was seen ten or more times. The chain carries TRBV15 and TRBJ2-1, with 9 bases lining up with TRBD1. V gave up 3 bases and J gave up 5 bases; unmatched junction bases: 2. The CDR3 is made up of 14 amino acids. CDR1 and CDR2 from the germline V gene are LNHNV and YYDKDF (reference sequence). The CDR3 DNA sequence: TGTGCCACCAGCAGGGACAGGGGCAACAATGAGCAGTTCTTC. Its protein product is CATSRDRGNNEQFF.

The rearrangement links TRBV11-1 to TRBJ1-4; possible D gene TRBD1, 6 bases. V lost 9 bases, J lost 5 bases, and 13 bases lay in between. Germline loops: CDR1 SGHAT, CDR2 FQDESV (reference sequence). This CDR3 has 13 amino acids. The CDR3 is CASSPGENEKLFF. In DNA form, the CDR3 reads TGTGCCAGTTCTCCAGGGGAGAATGAAAAACTGTTTTTT.

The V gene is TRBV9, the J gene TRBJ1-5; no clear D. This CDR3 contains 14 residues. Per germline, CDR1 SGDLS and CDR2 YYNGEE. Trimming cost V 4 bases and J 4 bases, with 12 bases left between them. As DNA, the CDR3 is TGTGCCAGCAGCCCCCGAGAGCTAAATCAGCCCCAGCATTTT. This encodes CASSPRELNQPQHF.

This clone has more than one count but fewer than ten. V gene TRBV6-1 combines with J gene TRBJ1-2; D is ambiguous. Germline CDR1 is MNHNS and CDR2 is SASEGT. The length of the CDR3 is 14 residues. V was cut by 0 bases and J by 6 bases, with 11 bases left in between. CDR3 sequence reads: CASSEAWGVDGYTF. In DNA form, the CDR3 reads TGTGCCAGCAGTGAAGCGTGGGGAGTGGATGGCTACACCTTC.

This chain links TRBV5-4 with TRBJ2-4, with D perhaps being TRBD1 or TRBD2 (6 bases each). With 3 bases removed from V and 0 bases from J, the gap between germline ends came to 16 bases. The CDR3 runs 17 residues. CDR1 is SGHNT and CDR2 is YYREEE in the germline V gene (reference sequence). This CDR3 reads CASSSGGTLVAKNIQYF. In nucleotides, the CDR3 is TGTGCCAGCAGCTCAGGCGGGACACTCGTAGCCAAAAACATTCAGTACTTC.

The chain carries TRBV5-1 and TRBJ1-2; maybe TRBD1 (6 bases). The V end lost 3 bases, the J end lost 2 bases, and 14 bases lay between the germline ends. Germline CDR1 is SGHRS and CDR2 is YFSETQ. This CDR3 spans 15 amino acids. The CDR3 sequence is CASSSYQGMNYGYTF. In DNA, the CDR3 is TGCGCCAGCAGCTCTTATCAGGGGATGAACTATGGCTACACCTTC.

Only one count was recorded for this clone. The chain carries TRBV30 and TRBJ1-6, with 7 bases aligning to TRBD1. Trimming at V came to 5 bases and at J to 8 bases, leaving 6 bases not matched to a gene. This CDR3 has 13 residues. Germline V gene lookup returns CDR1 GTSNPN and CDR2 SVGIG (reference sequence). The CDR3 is CAWADRPDSPLHF. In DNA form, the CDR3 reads TGTGCCTGGGCGGACAGGCCCGATTCACCCCTCCACTTT.